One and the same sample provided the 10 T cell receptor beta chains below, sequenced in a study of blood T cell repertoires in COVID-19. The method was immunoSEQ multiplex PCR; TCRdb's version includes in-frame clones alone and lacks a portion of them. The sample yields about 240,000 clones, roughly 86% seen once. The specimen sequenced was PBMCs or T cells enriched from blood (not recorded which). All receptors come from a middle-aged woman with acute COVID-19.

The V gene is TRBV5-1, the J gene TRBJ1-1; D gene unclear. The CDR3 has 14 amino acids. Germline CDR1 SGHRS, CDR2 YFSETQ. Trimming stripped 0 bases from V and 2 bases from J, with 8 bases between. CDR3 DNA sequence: TGCGCCAGCAGCTTGGAAGCAGGTAACACTGAAGCTTTCTTT. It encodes CASSLEAGNTEAFF.

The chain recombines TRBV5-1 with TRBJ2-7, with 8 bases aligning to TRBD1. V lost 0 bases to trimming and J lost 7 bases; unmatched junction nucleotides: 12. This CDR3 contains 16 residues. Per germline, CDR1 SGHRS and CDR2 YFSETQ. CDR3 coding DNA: TGCGCCAGCAGCTTGGCCATGCCTCAGGGGGCGGAGGAGCAGTACTTC. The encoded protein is CASSLAMPQGAEEQYF.

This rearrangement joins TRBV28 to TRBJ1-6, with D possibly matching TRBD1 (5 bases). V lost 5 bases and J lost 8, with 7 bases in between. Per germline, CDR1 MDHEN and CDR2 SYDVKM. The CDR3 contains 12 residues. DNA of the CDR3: TGTGCCAGCAGTGAGACAGATTCACCCCTCCACTTT. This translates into CASSETDSPLHF.

The CDR3, as DNA: TGTGCCTGGAGTGTATCTAGAAATGAAAAACTGTTTTTT. It codes for CAWSVSRNEKLFF. The chain links TRBV30 to TRBJ1-4; unclear D gene. Between the trimmed V and J ends, which lost 0 bases and 5 bases, there was a span of 7 bases. The CDR3 sequence is 13 residues long. Per germline, CDR1 GTSNPN and CDR2 SVGIG (reference sequence).

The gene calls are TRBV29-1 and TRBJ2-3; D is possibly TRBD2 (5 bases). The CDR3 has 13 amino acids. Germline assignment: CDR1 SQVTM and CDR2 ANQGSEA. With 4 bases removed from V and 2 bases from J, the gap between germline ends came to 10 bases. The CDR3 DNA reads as TGCAGCGTTGGAGTCCTAGCCACAGATACGCAGTATTTT. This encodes CSVGVLATDTQYF.

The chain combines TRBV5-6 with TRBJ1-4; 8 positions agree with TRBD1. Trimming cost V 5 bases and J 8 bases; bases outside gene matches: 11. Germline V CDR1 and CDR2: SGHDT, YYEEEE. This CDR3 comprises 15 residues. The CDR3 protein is CASSSAGQGGEKLFF. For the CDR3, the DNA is TGTGCCAGCAGTTCAGCCGGACAGGGTGGGGAAAAACTGTTTTTT.

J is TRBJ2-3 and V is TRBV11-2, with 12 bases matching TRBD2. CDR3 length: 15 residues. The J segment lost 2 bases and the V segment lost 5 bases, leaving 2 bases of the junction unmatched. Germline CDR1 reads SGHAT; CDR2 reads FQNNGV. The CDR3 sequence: CASSLAGGYTDTQYF. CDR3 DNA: TGTGCCAGCAGCCTAGCGGGAGGGTACACAGATACGCAGTATTTT. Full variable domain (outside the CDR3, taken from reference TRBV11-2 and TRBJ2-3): EAGVAQSPRYKIIEKRQSVAFWCNPISGHATLYWYQQILGQGPKLLIQFQNNGVVDDSQLPKDRFSAERLKGVDSTLKIQPAKLEDSAVYLCASSLAGGYTDTQYFGPGTRLTVL.

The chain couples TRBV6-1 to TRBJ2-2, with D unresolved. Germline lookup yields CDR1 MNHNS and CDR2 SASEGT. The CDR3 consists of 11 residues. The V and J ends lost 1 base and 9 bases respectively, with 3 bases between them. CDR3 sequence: CASSEVRELFF. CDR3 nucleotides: TGTGCCAGCAGTGAAGTTAGGGAGCTGTTTTTT.

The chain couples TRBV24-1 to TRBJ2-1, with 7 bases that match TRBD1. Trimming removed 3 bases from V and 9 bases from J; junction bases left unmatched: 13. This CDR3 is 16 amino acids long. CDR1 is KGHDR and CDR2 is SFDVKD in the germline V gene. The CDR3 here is CATSDPDRDPTREQFF. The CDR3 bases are TGTGCCACCAGTGATCCTGACAGGGATCCTACCCGTGAGCAGTTCTTC.

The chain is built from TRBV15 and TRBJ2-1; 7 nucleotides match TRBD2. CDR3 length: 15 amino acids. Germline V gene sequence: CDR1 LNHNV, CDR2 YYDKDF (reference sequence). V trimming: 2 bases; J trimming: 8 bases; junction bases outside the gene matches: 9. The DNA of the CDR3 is TGTGCCACCAGCAGACCTCAGGGAGGGAGCGATGAGCAGTTCTTC. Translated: CATSRPQGGSDEQFF.